This T cell receptor beta chain was captured in a study of blood T cell repertoires in COVID-19. Study summary: Sites across the United States, Italy and Spain contributed samples from acute and convalescent COVID-19.

There are 14 residues in the CDR3. Trimming shortened V by 8 bases and J by 5 bases, and 18 bases separated the two germline ends. Germline CDR1 reads SGHTA; CDR2 reads FQGNSA. Assignment of participants to cohorts was predicated upon participant-reported clinical history. Method: immunoSEQ multiplex PCR; TCRdb's copy keeps in-frame clones and lacks some. The data hold about 220,000 clones, with about four fifths observed a single time. V is TRBV7-2 and J is TRBJ1-1; TRBD1 might be the D (6 bases). The clonotype originates from a woman aged 40 to 50 with acute COVID-19. Source material: PBMCs or T cells enriched from blood (not recorded which). CDR3 DNA sequence: TGTGCCAGCGGCAAAGCGACAGGCCATACTGAAGCTTTCTTT. This codes for CASGKATGHTEAFF.